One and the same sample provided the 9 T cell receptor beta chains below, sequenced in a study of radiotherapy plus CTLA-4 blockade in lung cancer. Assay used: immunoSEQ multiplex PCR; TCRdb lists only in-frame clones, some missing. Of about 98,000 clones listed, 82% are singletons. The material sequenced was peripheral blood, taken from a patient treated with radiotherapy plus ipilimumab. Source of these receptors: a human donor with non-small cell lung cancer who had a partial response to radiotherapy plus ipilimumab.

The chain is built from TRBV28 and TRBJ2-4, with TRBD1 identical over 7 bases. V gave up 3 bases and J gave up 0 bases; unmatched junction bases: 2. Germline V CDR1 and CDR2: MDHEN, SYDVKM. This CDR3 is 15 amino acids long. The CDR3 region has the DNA TGTGCCAGCAGTTTTTGGGACAGAGCCAAAAACATTCAGTACTTC. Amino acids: CASSFWDRAKNIQYF.

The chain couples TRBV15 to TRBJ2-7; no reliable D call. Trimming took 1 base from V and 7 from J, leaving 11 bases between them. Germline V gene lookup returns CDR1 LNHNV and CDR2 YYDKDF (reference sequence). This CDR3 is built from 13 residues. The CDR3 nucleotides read TGTGCCACCAGCAGAGTCGCAGGTGGGGAGCAGTACTTC. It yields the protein CATSRVAGGEQYF.

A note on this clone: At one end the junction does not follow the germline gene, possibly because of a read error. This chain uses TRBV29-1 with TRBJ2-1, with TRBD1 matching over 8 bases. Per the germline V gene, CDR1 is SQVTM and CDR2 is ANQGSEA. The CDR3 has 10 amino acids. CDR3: CSVRGQGLVF. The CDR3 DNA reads TGCAGCGTCCGTGGACAGGGCTTGGTCTTC.

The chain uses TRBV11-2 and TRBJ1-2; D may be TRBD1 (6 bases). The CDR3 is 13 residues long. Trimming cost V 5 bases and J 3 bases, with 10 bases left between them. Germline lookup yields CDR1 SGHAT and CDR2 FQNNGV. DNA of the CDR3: TGTGCCAGCAGCCCCAGGACAGACTATGGCTACACCTTC. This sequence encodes CASSPRTDYGYTF.

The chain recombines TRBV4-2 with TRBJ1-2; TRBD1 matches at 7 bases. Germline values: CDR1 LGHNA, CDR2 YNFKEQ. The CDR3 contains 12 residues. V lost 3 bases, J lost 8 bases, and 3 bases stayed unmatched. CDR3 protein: CASSQTGRGYTF. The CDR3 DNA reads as TGTGCCAGCAGCCAGACAGGGAGAGGCTACACCTTC.

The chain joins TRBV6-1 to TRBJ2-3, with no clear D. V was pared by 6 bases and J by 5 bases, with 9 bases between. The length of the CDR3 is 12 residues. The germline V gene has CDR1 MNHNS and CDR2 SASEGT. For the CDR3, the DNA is TGTGCCAGCAGCTTACTAAGAGATACGCAGTATTTT. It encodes CASSLLRDTQYF.

CDR3 amino acids: CASSMVQSNEKLFF. CDR3 sequence (DNA): TGTGCCAGTAGTATGGTACAGAGTAATGAAAAACTGTTTTTT. This chain joins TRBV19 and TRBJ1-4, with D uncertain. The V gene's germline CDR1 is LNHDA and CDR2 SQIVND (reference sequence). Trimming left V 3 bases short and J 4 bases short, with 9 bases between. This CDR3 spans 14 amino acids.

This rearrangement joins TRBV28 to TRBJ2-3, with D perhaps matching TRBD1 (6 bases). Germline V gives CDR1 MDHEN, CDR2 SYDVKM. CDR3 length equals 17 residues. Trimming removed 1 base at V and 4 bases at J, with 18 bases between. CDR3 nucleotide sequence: TGTGCCAGCAGTTTATACCGAACAGGGTTAGGCCCAGATACGCAGTATTTT. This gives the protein CASSLYRTGLGPDTQYF.

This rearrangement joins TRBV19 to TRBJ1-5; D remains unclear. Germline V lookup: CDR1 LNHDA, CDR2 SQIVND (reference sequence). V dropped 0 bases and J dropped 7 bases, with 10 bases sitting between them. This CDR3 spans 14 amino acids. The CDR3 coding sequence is TGTGCCAGTAGTATAGATCGAAGGAGGCAGCCCCAGCATTTT. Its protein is CASSIDRRRQPQHF. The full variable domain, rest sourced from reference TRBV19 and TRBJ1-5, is DGGITQSPKYLFRKEGQNVTLSCEQNLNHDAMYWYRQDPGQGLRLIYYSQIVNDFQKGDIAEGYSVSREKKESFPLTVTSAQKNPTAFYLCASSIDRRRQPQHFGDGTRLSIL.